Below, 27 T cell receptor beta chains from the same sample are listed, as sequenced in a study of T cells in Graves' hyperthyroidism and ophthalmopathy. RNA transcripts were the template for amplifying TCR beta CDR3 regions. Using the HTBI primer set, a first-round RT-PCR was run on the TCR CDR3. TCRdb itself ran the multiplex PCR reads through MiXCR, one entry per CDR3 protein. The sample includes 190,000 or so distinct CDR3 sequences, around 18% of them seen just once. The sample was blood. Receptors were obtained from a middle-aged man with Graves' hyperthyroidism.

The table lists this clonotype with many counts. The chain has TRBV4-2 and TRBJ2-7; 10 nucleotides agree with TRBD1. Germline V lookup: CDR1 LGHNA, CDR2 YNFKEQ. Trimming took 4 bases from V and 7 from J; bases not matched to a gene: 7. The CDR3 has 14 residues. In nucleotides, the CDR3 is TGTGCCAGCAGCCTCGCCGGACAGGGGGAAGAGCAGTACTTC. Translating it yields CASSLAGQGEEQYF.

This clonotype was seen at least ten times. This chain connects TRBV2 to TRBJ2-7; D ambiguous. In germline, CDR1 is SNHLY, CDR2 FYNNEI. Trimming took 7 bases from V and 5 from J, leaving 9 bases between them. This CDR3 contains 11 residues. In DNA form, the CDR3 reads TGTGCCAGCACGATAAGGGACGAGCAGTACTTC. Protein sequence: CASTIRDEQYF.

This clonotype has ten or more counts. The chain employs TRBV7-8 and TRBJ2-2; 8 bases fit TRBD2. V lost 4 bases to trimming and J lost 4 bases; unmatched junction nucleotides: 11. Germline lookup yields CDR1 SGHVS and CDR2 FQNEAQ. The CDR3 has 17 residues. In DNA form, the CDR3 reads TGTGCCAGCAGCTCCAAAAGAGCGGGGGCGCTCACCGGGGAGCTGTTTTTT. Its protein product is CASSSKRAGALTGELFF.

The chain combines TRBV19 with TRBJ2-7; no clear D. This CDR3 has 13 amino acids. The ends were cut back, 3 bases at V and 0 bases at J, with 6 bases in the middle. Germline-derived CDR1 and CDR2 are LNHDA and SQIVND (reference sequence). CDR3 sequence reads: CASSIDVSYEQYF. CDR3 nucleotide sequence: TGTGCCAGTAGTATTGACGTCTCCTACGAGCAGTACTTC.

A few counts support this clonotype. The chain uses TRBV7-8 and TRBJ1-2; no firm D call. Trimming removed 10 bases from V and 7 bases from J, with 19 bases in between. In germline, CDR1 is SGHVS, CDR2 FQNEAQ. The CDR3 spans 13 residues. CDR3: CAITKADSFGYTF. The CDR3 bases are TGTGCCATTACAAAGGCAGACTCTTTTGGCTACACCTTC.

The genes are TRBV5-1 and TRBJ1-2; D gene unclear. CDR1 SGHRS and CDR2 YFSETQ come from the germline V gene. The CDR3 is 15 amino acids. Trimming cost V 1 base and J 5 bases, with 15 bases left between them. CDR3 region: CASSLPGREYYGYTF. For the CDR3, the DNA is TGCGCCAGCAGCTTGCCGGGCCGGGAGTATTATGGCTACACCTTC.

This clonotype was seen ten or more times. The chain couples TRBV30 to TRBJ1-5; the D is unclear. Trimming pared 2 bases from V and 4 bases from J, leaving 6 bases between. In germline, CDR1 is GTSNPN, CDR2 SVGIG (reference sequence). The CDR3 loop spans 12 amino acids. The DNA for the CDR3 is TGTGCCTGGAGTCGGCAGAATCAGCCCCAGCATTTT. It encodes CAWSRQNQPQHF.

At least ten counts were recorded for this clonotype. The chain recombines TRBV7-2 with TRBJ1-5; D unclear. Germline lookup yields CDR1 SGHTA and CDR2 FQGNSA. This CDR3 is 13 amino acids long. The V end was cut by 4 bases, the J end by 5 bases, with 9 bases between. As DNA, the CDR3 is TGTGCCAGCAGCTCCAGTAGAGATCAGCCCCAGCATTTT. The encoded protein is CASSSSRDQPQHF.

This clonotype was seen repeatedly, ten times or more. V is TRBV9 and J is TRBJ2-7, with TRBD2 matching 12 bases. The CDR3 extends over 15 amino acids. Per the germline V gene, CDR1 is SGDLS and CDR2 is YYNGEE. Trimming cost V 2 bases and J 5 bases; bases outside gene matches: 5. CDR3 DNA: TGTGCCAGCAGCGTTCGGACTAGCGGGGTCCACGAGCAGTACTTC. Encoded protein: CASSVRTSGVHEQYF. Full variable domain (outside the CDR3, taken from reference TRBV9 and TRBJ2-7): DSGVTQTPKHLITATGQRVTLRCSPRSGDLSVYWYQQSLDQGLQFLIQYYNGEERAKGNILERFSAQQFPDLHSELNLSSLELGDSALYFCASSVRTSGVHEQYFGPGTRLTVT.

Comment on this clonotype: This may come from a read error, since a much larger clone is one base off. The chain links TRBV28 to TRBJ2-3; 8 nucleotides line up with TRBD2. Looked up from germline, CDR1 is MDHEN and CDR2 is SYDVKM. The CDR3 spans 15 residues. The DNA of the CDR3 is TGTGCCAGCAGCTCCCCCAGGAGCGGGGGAGATATGCAGTATTTT. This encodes CASSSPRSGGDMQYF.

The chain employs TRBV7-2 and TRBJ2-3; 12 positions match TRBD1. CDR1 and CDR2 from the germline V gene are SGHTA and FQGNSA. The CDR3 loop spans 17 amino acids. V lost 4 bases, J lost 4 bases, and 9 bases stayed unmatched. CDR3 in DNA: TGTGCCAGCAGCTCCCCGGGACAGGGGGCCGCAGCAGATACGCAGTATTTT. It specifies CASSSPGQGAAADTQYF.

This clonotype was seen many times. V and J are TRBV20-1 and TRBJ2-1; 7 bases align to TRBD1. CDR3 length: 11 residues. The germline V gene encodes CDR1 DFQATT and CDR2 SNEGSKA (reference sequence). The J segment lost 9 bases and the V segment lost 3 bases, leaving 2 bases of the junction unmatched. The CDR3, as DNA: TGCAGTGCTAGGACAGGGCCTGAGCAGTTCTTC. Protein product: CSARTGPEQFF.

The CDR3 sequence: CASSNREYGYTF. The CDR3 DNA reads as TGTGCCAGCAGTAACAGGGAATATGGCTACACCTTC. This chain uses TRBV12-3 or TRBV12-4 with TRBJ1-2; D is perhaps TRBD1 (6 bases). The germline V and J ends were trimmed by 5 bases and 5 bases, with 9 bases remaining between them. The CDR3 is made up of 12 amino acids.

Written as DNA, the CDR3 is TGTGCCAGCAGCTCCGATCGACAGGGGAGCACAGATACGCAGTATTTT. It is translated as CASSSDRQGSTDTQYF. The chain employs TRBV3-1 and TRBJ2-3; 8 bases are shared with TRBD1. The CDR3 has 16 residues. Germline V lookup: CDR1 LGHDT, CDR2 YNNKEL (reference sequence). With 5 bases clipped from V and 0 bases from J, the junction kept 7 bases outside the gene matches.

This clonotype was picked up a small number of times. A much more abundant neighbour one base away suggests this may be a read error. DNA for the CDR3: TGTGTCAGCACCGTCGACAGATCCAATCAGCCCCAGCATTTT. This gives the protein CVSTVDRSNQPQHF. This chain links TRBV6-2 or TRBV6-3 with TRBJ1-5, with a weak D call TRBD1 (5 bases). The CDR3 has 14 residues. Germline CDR1 MNHEY, CDR2 SVGEGT.

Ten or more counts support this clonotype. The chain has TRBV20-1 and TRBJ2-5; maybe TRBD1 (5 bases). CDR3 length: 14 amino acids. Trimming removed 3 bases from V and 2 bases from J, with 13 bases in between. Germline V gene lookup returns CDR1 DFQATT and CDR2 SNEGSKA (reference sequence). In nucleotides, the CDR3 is TGCAGTGCTAGTCTCCCACAGGCACAAGAGACCCAGTACTTC. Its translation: CSASLPQAQETQYF.

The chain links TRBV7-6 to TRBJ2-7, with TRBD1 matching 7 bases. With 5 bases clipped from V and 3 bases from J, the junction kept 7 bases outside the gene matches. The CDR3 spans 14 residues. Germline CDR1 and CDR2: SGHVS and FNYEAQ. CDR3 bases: TGTGCCAGCAGCGCCCGGGACAGTGTCTACGAGCAGTACTTC. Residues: CASSARDSVYEQYF.

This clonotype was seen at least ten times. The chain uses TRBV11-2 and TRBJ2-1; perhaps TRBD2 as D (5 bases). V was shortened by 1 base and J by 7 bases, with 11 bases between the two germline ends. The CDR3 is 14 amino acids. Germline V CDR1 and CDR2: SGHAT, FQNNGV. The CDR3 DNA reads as TGTGCCAGCAGCTTAGTATTGGGAGCAAATGAGCAGTTCTTC. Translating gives CASSLVLGANEQFF.

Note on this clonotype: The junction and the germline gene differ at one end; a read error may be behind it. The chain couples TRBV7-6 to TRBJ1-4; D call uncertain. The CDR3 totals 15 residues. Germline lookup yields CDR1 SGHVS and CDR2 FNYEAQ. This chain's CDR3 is CTSSPVPSPGEKLFF. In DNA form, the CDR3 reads TGTACCAGCAGCCCCGTTCCGTCTCCGGGGGAAAAACTGTTTTTT.

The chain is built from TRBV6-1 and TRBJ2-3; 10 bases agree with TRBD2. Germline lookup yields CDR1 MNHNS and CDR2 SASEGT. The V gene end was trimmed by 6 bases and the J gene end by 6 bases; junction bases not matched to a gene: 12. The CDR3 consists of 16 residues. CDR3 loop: CASRESGGANWDTQYF. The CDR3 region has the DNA TGTGCCAGCAGGGAAAGCGGGGGGGCTAACTGGGATACGCAGTATTTT.

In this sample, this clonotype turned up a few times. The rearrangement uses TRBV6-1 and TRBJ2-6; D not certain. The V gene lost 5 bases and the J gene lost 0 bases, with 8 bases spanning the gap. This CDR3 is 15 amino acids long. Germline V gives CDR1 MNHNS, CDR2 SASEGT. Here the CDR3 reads CASSTDFSGANVLTF. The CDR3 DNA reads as TGTGCCAGCAGTACCGACTTCTCTGGGGCCAACGTCCTGACTTTC.

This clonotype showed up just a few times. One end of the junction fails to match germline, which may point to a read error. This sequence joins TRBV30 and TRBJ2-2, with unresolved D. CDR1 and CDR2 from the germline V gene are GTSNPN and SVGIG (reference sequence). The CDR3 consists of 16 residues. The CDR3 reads CVWSVRLKTNTGELFF. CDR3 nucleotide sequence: TGTGTCTGGAGTGTTCGTCTGAAAACGAACACCGGGGAGCTGTTTTTT.

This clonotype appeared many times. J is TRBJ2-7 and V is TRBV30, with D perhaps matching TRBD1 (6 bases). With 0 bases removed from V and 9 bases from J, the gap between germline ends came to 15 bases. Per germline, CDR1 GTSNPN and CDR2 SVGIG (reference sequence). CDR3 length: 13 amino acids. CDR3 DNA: TGTGCCTGGAGTGTACAGGGTTCCGGATCGCAGTACTTC. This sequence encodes CAWSVQGSGSQYF.

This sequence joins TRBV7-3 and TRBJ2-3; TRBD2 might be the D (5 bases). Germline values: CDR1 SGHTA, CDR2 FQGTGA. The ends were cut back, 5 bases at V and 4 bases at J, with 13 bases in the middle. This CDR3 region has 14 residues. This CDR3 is CASSPGPGADTQYF. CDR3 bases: TGTGCCAGCAGCCCCGGCCCCGGGGCAGATACGCAGTATTTT. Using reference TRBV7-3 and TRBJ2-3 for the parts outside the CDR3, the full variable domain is GAGVSQTPSNKVTEKGKYVELRCDPISGHTALYWYRQSLGQGPEFLIYFQGTGAADDSGLPNDRFFAVRPEGSVSTLKIQRTERGDSAVYLCASSPGPGADTQYFGPGTRLTVL.

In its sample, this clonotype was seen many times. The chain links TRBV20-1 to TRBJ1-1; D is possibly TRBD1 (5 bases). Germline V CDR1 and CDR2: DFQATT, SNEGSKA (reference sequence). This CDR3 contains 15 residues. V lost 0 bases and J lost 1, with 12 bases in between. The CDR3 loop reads CSARDIWGENTEAFF. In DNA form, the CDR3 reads TGCAGTGCTAGAGACATATGGGGGGAGAACACTGAAGCTTTCTTT.

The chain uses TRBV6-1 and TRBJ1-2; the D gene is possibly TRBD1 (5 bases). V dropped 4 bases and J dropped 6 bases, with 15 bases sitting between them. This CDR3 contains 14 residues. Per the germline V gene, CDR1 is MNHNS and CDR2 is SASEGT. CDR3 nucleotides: TGTGCCAGCAGTGCCCCTCTGGGGGTTCATGGCTACACCTTC. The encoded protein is CASSAPLGVHGYTF.

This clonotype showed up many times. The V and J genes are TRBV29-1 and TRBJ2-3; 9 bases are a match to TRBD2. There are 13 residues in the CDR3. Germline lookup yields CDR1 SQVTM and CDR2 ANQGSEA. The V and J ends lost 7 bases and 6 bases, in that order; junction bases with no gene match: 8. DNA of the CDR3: TGCAGCGGACAACTAGCGGGCGTTGATACGCAGTATTTT. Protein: CSGQLAGVDTQYF.